This T cell receptor beta chain was documented in a study of tumor and adjacent non-tumor tissue in lung cancer. Three rounds of nested PCR, following a modified ARM-PCR protocol, produced the TCRbeta library. A single record per CDR3 protein comes from TCRdb applying MiXCR to the multiplex PCR reads. The data show 200,000 or so distinct CDR3 sequences, with 60% to 75% seen just once and around 27% held by the top ten. This clonotype was counted between two and nine times. Germline-derived CDR1 and CDR2 are SEHNR and FQNEAQ (reference sequence). Unmatched junction bases numbered 5, after V lost 4 bases and J lost 3 bases. This CDR3 contains 14 residues. RNA was extracted from bulk tissue without any cell sorting.

This sequence was found in a man aged 55 to 70 with non-small cell lung cancer. This chain links TRBV7-9 with TRBJ2-7, with TRBD1 matching over 8 bases. Material for sequencing was lung tumor tissue. The CDR3: CASSSYRGDYEQYF. The CDR3 DNA is TGTGCCAGCAGCTCCTACAGGGGGGACTACGAGCAGTACTTC.